These 2 T cell receptor beta chains share one sample of origin, sequenced in a study of shared clonotypes between healthy human individuals. Assay: immunoSEQ multiplex PCR; the TCRdb copy retains only in-frame clones and omits some. Of 1.5 million to 1.9 million clones in the sample, roughly 98% are singletons; the top ten hold around 0.45%. Sequencing used naive CD4+ T cells sorted from blood. Described subset: CD45RA+ positively selected. Receptor source: a man aged 25 to 40 in good health.

The chain joins TRBV5-4 to TRBJ1-5, with 9 bases identical to TRBD1. V shed 0 bases and J 2 bases; nucleotides not matched to a gene: 3. The CDR3 consists of 16 residues. Germline values: CDR1 SGHNT, CDR2 YYREEE (reference sequence). The CDR3 sequence is CASSLGQGEGNQPQHF. Written as DNA, the CDR3 is TGTGCCAGCAGCTTGGGACAGGGGGAAGGCAATCAGCCCCAGCATTTT. The variable domain in full, completed from reference TRBV5-4 and TRBJ1-5, reads ETGVTQSPTHLIKTRGQQVTLRCSSQSGHNTVSWYQQALGQGPQFIFQYYREEENGRGNFPPRFSGLQFPNYSSELNVNALELDDSALYLCASSLGQGEGNQPQHFGDGTRLSIL.

The rearrangement uses TRBV15 and TRBJ1-2; 7 positions agree with TRBD1. CDR3 length equals 15 residues. The ends lost 4 bases at V and 8 bases at J; junction bases unmatched: 13. Germline values: CDR1 LNHNV, CDR2 YYDKDF (reference sequence). The CDR3 DNA follows: TGTGCCACCAGCATAACTGCCGACAGGGCGCGAGGCTACACCTTC. Translating it yields CATSITADRARGYTF.